This TCR beta chain is drawn from a study of PD-1 blockade in classical Hodgkin lymphoma. Findings and caveats of the study: Those starting nivolumab under 1 year post-ASCT were excluded. The drivers behind the repertoire differences, possibly disease activity or prior therapy, remain undefined.

Worth noting for this clone: What it recognizes is unknown.

Each and every patient relapsed after autologous stem cell transplantation, and patients got differing brentuximab vedotin exposure. The CDR3 length is 16 residues. Germline values: CDR1 SGHRS, CDR2 YFSETQ. With 4 bases clipped from V and 2 bases from J, the junction kept 7 bases outside the gene matches. TCRdb's copy holds only in-frame clones and misses some; the assay was immunoSEQ multiplex PCR. The sample holds under 30,000 clones; under 70% are singletons and the top ten take roughly 15%. The receptor was isolated from a human donor with classical Hodgkin lymphoma. The sample was peripheral blood mononuclear cells (PBMCs), taken before the second cycle of nivolumab. The V and J genes are TRBV5-1 and TRBJ2-5; 11 nucleotides agree with TRBD2. CDR3 amino acids: CASSLPGLAVQETQYF. CDR3 DNA: TGCGCCAGCAGCCTCCCGGGACTAGCGGTTCAAGAGACCCAGTACTTC.